This entry features one T cell receptor (beta chain) sequence. It has no known antigen specificity. No base quality information exists; no much larger clone differs at one position. The healthy controls were fewer than 45 blood donors, and the buffy coats of these donors were supplied by the Finnish Red Cross blood service. All TCR-sequenced material derived from peripheral blood: patient blood samples and healthy donor buffy coats. Peripheral blood mononuclear cells were isolated by Ficoll-Hypaque gradient centrifugation. For the healthy controls, CD4+ cells were obtained from buffy coats by magnetic purification. Genomic DNA was extracted with the Gentra Puregene Cell and Tissue kit and quantified on a Qubit 2.0 fluorometer. V ends up 4 bases short and J 3 bases short, with an unmatched junction base count of 4. From the cysteine through the phenylalanine, the CDR3 covers 13 amino acids. The entry retains the CDR3 DNA only, 39 bases that are in frame from base 1. As encoded in the germline V gene, CDR1 is SQVTM while CDR2 is ANQGSEA.

This record comes from a study of STAT5B mutations in CD4+ large granular lymphocyte leukemia (dated by TCRdb to 2022 to 2024). About the full investigation: Among the healthy controls, the CDR3 'QG' motif was associated with a particular HLA allele. The study compared the TCRbeta repertoires of patients with CD4+ T-cell large granular lymphocyte leukemia against the TCRbeta repertoires of healthy blood donors. Flow cytometry on FACSCanto II or FACSVerse showed that the purified fractions were more than 95% pure among lymphocytes. The study at large found these results: Greater clonality appeared to be present in CD4-sorted patient repertoires than in healthy CD4+ repertoires, and the difference was retained after the putative leukemic clones were removed. The data were not HLA-matched, and the higher clonality in CD4+ T-LGLL than in CD8+ T-LGLL could be due to the relatively small sample size. Main leukemic clonotypes were private to each patient, although under 30% appeared at low frequency in other patients' non-leukemic repertoires. Enrichment of TRBV06-family usage was observed among the top patient clones (8/27) relative to healthy controls (2/35).

The immunoSEQ assay at survey resolution was applied to genomic DNA for sequencing of TCRbeta rearrangements. On the authors' methods: In the TCR sequencing data, the lowest productive clonotype frequency that could be detected was 2.59 x 10-5. Only productive TCRbeta rearrangements, defined as complete and in-frame sequences, were included in the analyses. Simpson clonality, calculated in the immunoSEQ Analyzer version 3.0, was used as the measure of sample clonality. Clones were binned by frequency as very rare, small, medium, large (1-20%) or hyperexpanded (>20%). OLGA 1.2.3 estimated generation probabilities, VDJtools produced V-gene circos plots, VDJdb was queried for specificities, and GLIPH identified CDR3 motifs. The table comes from immuneACCESS by way of TCRdb, which keeps in-frame sequences with V and J called. Part of the clones is missing from these tables; in studies checked, under half for an unresolved V gene and the rest for unknown reasons. The DNA was the basis for D and trimming; V, J and clone size are from that table. The sample contains about 23,000 clones, 79% of them found a single time. About 0.41% of the sample is taken by the ten largest.

The sequence was obtained from a human donor in good health. Sequenced input: CD4+ T cells from blood buffy coats. This sequence uses TRBV29-1 and TRBJ1-1; the central 8 bases match TRBD1. The CDR3 in this case is CSVGGQVHTEAFF. In nucleotides, the sequence is TGCAGCGTTGGGGGACAGGTGCACACTGAAGCTTTCTTT. Outside the CDR3, residues come from the reference TRBV29-1 and TRBJ1-1 proteins, so the full variable domain is: SAVISQKPSRDICQRGTSLTIQCQVDSQVTMMFWYRQQPGQSLTLIATANQGSEATYESGFVIDKFPISRPNLTFSTLTVSNMSPEDSSIYLCSVGGQVHTEAFFGQGTRLTVV.